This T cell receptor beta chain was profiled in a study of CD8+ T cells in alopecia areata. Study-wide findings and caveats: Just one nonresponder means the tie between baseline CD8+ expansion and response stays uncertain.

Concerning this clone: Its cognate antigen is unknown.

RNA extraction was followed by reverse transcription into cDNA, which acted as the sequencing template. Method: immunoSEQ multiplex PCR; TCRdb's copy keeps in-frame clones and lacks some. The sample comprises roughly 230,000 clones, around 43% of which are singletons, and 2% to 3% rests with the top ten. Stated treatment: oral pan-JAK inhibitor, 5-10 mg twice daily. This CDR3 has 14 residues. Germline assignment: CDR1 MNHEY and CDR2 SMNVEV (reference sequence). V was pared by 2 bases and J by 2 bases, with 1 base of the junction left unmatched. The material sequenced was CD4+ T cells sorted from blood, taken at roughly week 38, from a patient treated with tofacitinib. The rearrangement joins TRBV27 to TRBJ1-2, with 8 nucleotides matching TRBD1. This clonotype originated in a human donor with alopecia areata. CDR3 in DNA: TGTGCCAGCAGTTTAGACAGGGGAAACTATGGCTACACCTTC. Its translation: CASSLDRGNYGYTF.